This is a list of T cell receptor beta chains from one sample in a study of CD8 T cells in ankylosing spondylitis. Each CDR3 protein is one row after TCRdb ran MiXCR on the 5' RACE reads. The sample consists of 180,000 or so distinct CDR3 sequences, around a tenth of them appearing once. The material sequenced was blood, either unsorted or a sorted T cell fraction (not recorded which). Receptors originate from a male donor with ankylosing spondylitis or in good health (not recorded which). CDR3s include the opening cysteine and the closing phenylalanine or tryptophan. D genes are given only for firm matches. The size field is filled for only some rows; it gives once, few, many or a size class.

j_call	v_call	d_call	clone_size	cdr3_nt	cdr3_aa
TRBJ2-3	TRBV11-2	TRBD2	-	TGTGCCAGCGGGGGGGGAGATACGCAGTATTTT	CASGGGDTQYF
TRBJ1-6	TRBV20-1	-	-	TGCAGTGCTAGACCGATAAGCTCCTATAATTCACCCCTCCACTTT	CSARPISSYNSPLHF
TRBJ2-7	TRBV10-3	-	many	TGTGCCATCAGTGAATCGGGGCTGCACTACGAGCAGTACTTC	CAISESGLHYEQYF
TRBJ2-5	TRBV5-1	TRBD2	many	TGCGCCAGCGGTTCCGGGACTAGCGGGGCACAAGAGACCCAGTACTTC	CASGSGTSGAQETQYF
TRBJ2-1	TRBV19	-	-	TGTGCCAGCAGGACAGAACCCTACAATGAGCAGTTCTTC	CASRTEPYNEQFF
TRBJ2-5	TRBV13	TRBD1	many	TGTGCCAGCAGCGACAACAGGGGTTTAGAGACCCAGTACTTC	CASSDNRGLETQYF
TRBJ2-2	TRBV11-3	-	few	TGTGCCAGCAGCTGGTCCGGGGCAGCGAACACCGGGGAGCTGTTTTTT	CASSWSGAANTGELFF
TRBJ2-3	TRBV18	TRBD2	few	TGTGCCAGCTCTACCGAGCGGGAGGGCCTCACAGATACGCAGTATTTT	CASSTEREGLTDTQYF
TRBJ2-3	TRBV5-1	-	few	TGCGCCAGCAGCTTGATGGGGGGCTCGTGGACAGATACGCAGTATTTT	CASSLMGGSWTDTQYF
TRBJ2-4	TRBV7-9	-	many	TGTGCCAGCAGCTTAGGCCTATCGGGCATTCAGTACTTC	CASSLGLSGIQYF